A single sample gave rise to the 29 T cell receptor beta chains below, sequenced in a study of PD-1 blockade in mismatch repair-deficient tumors. The repertoire was sequenced with immunoSEQ multiplex PCR; TCRdb's copy has only in-frame clones and lacks some. The table has about 100,000 clones, 70% to 85% seen once. The sample in question was peripheral blood, obtained 36 weeks after starting pembrolizumab. The source is an adult with mismatch repair-deficient cancer.

The chain links TRBV14 to TRBJ2-3, with D maybe TRBD2 (5 bases). CDR3 length: 16 residues. The germline V and J ends were trimmed by 2 bases and 2 bases, with 14 bases remaining between them. Germline lookup yields CDR1 SGHDN and CDR2 FVKESK. The CDR3 nucleotides read TGTGCCAGCAGCCAAAGGACTTATGGGTTCACAGATACGCAGTATTTT. As protein: CASSQRTYGFTDTQYF.

The rearrangement uses TRBV5-5 and TRBJ2-7; a weak D match, TRBD2 (5 bases). This CDR3 region has 15 residues. V lost 1 base to trimming and J lost 0 bases, with 11 bases between them. Germline V CDR1 and CDR2: SGHKS, YYEKEE (reference sequence). CDR3 DNA sequence: TGTGCCAGCAGCTTGAGCGGAGTACCCTCCTACGAGCAGTACTTC. Translating it yields CASSLSGVPSYEQYF.

V gene TRBV19 combines with J gene TRBJ2-7; 10 bases match TRBD2. CDR1 LNHDA and CDR2 SQIVND come from the germline V gene (reference sequence). CDR3 length: 16 amino acids. With V trimmed by 1 base and J by 6 bases, 9 bases remained unmatched. The CDR3: CASSIVSEREGPEQYF. Here the CDR3 DNA reads TGTGCCAGTAGTATAGTGTCCGAGCGGGAGGGCCCCGAGCAGTACTTC. Full variable domain (missing parts from reference TRBV19 and TRBJ2-7): DGGITQSPKYLFRKEGQNVTLSCEQNLNHDAMYWYRQDPGQGLRLIYYSQIVNDFQKGDIAEGYSVSREKKESFPLTVTSAQKNPTAFYLCASSIVSEREGPEQYFGPGTRLTVT.

The chain uses TRBV27 and TRBJ1-1; 7 nucleotides agree with TRBD1. With V trimmed by 6 bases and J by 2 bases, 6 bases remained unmatched. The CDR3 totals 14 residues. Germline values: CDR1 MNHEY, CDR2 SMNVEV (reference sequence). CDR3 in amino acids: CASRNRGANTEAFF. In DNA form, the CDR3 reads TGTGCCAGCAGAAACAGGGGCGCTAACACTGAAGCTTTCTTT.

This rearrangement joins TRBV5-4 to TRBJ2-3, with D perhaps matching TRBD2 (6 bases). The CDR3 is 17 residues long. Germline V gene sequence: CDR1 SGHNT, CDR2 YYREEE (reference sequence). Trimming shortened V by 1 base and J by 4 bases, and 19 bases separated the two germline ends. The DNA for the CDR3 is TGTGCCAGCAGCTTGTCACGGGAGCGACGTGAATCAGATACGCAGTATTTT. The encoded protein is CASSLSRERRESDTQYF. The complete variable domain, with remaining parts taken from reference TRBV5-4 and TRBJ2-3, reads ETGVTQSPTHLIKTRGQQVTLRCSSQSGHNTVSWYQQALGQGPQFIFQYYREEENGRGNFPPRFSGLQFPNYSSELNVNALELDDSALYLCASSLSRERRESDTQYFGPGTRLTVL.

Only a few counts were recorded for this clone. V and J are TRBV9 and TRBJ2-2; 10 nucleotides align to TRBD2. The V gene end was trimmed by 4 bases and the J gene end by 5 bases; junction bases not matched to a gene: 14. The CDR3 is made up of 18 amino acids. The germline CDR1 and CDR2 sequences are SGDLS and YYNGEE. CDR3 sequence (DNA): TGTGCCAGCAGCCTGCCCCGGCTAGCGGGAGTAGGGACCGGGGAGCTGTTTTTT. Protein: CASSLPRLAGVGTGELFF.

The genes are TRBV2 and TRBJ2-1; D possibly corresponds to TRBD2 (5 bases). This CDR3 spans 13 amino acids. CDR1 and CDR2 (germline): SNHLY, FYNNEI. Trimming cost V 6 bases and J 1 base, with 7 bases left between them. The CDR3: CASSGESYNEQFF. CDR3 nucleotide sequence: TGTGCCAGCAGCGGGGAGTCCTACAATGAGCAGTTCTTC.

This clone was counted between two and nine times. The rearrangement uses TRBV30 and TRBJ2-3; 7 bases are shared with TRBD2. Germline trimming cut 1 base from V and 2 bases from J; bases unmatched to any gene: 12. The germline gives CDR1 GTSNPN, CDR2 SVGIG (reference sequence). The length of the CDR3 is 17 residues. Here the CDR3 reads CAWSADGGSGITDTQYF. CDR3 DNA sequence: TGTGCCTGGAGTGCTGACGGGGGGAGCGGCATCACAGATACGCAGTATTTT.

This chain connects TRBV6-6 to TRBJ2-7; 7 bases are shared with TRBD2. Per germline, CDR1 MNHNY and CDR2 SVGAGI (reference sequence). V was pared by 5 bases and J by 0 bases, with 10 bases of the junction left unmatched. The CDR3 is made up of 16 amino acids. CDR3 region: CASSLPTSTLSYEQYF. CDR3 sequence (DNA): TGTGCCAGCAGTCTCCCGACTAGCACCCTCTCCTACGAGCAGTACTTC.

The gene calls are TRBV5-1 and TRBJ2-5, with D possibly TRBD2 on 6 matching bases. Germline loops: CDR1 SGHRS, CDR2 YFSETQ. This CDR3 region has 13 residues. Deletions cut 0 bases from V and 4 bases from J, with 7 bases between. Here the CDR3 reads CASSLAGVETQYF. DNA for the CDR3: TGCGCCAGCAGCTTGGCGGGGGTAGAGACCCAGTACTTC.

The chain joins TRBV7-8 to TRBJ1-5; D perhaps matches TRBD1 (5 bases). The CDR3 consists of 18 residues. Germline loops: CDR1 SGHVS, CDR2 FQNEAQ. V dropped 2 bases and J dropped 0 bases, with 17 bases sitting between them. The CDR3 loop is CASSLMSSGSTSNQPQHF. The CDR3 DNA follows: TGTGCCAGCAGCTTAATGTCCTCAGGGTCAACTAGCAATCAGCCCCAGCATTTT.

The J gene is TRBJ2-5, the V gene TRBV27, with 7 bases lining up with TRBD2. The CDR3 is 15 amino acids. V shed 1 base and J 5 bases; nucleotides not matched to a gene: 7. Germline CDR1 is MNHEY and CDR2 is SMNVEV (reference sequence). The CDR3 is CASSLWGGSGETQYF. The CDR3 nucleotides read TGTGCCAGCAGTTTATGGGGCGGGAGTGGGGAGACCCAGTACTTC.

The chain combines TRBV6-1 with TRBJ1-1, with D tentatively TRBD1 (6 bases). The CDR3 extends over 14 amino acids. The V gene lost 6 bases and the J gene lost 0 bases, with 11 bases spanning the gap. CDR1 is MNHNS, CDR2 SASEGT, per germline. CDR3 loop: CASRSGTMNTEAFF. In DNA, the CDR3 is TGTGCCAGCAGATCCGGGACAATGAACACTGAAGCTTTCTTT.

The rearrangement links TRBV5-1 to TRBJ2-5; D is unresolved. CDR1 SGHRS and CDR2 YFSETQ come from the germline V gene. V lost 5 bases to trimming and J lost 0 bases, with 8 bases between them. The CDR3 contains 13 residues. This CDR3 is CASSRRYQETQYF. CDR3 sequence (DNA): TGCGCCAGCAGTCGGCGGTACCAAGAGACCCAGTACTTC.

The J gene is TRBJ2-1, the V gene TRBV7-2; D gene ambiguous. The CDR3 is made up of 15 amino acids. The germline gives CDR1 SGHTA, CDR2 FQGNSA. V gave up 2 bases and J gave up 0 bases, with 8 bases separating them. CDR3 amino acids: CASSLIGFSYNEQFF. CDR3 coding DNA: TGTGCCAGCAGCTTAATCGGGTTCTCCTACAATGAGCAGTTCTTC.

The rearrangement joins TRBV7-9 to TRBJ2-2; D remains ambiguous. With 4 bases removed from V and 4 bases from J, the gap between germline ends came to 16 bases. The length of the CDR3 is 16 residues. The germline V gene has CDR1 SEHNR and CDR2 FQNEAQ (reference sequence). The CDR3 DNA reads TGTGCCAGCAGCTCCTCGGCGTCTGTAGGCACCGGGGAGCTGTTTTTT. Translating gives CASSSSASVGTGELFF.

CDR3 sequence (DNA): TGTGCCAGCAGTTACCCCAGGGGGTCGAACTATGGCTACACCTTC. This encodes CASSYPRGSNYGYTF. The gene calls are TRBV6-6 and TRBJ1-2; 7 bases match TRBD1. Per the germline V gene, CDR1 is MNHNY and CDR2 is SVGAGI (reference sequence). The CDR3 contains 15 residues. V dropped 2 bases and J dropped 2; count of bases not matched to a gene: 5.

The rearrangement joins TRBV10-3 to TRBJ2-1, with 7 bases aligning to TRBD1. After removal of 5 bases from V and 6 bases from J, the junction contained 4 bases not matched to a gene. The CDR3 is made up of 13 amino acids. Germline lookup yields CDR1 ENHRY and CDR2 SYGVKD. This CDR3 reads CAISTYRGNEQFF. The CDR3 DNA sequence: TGTGCCATCAGTACCTACAGGGGCAATGAGCAGTTCTTC.

V gene TRBV7-6 combines with J gene TRBJ2-5; D gene ambiguous. Germline loops: CDR1 SGHVS, CDR2 FNYEAQ. This CDR3 has 11 residues. Trimming shortened V by 7 bases and J by 1 base, and 4 bases separated the two germline ends. The CDR3 sequence: CASNFQETQYF. The DNA of the CDR3 is TGTGCCAGCAACTTCCAAGAGACCCAGTACTTC.

The V and J genes are TRBV5-1 and TRBJ2-2, with TRBD2 matching 9 bases. This CDR3 has 17 amino acids. V was pared by 4 bases and J by 2 bases, with 9 bases of the junction left unmatched. Germline-derived CDR1 and CDR2 are SGHRS and YFSETQ. The CDR3 DNA sequence: TGCGCCAGCAGCCCCATGGCTAGCGGGATAAACACCGGGGAGCTGTTTTTT. Translation gives CASSPMASGINTGELFF.

This clone occurred once. J is TRBJ1-1 and V is TRBV11-1; maybe TRBD1 (5 bases). CDR1 and CDR2 from the germline V gene are SGHAT and FQDESV (reference sequence). The CDR3 has 13 amino acids. The ends were cut back, 4 bases at V and 0 bases at J, with 6 bases in the middle. The CDR3 region has the DNA TGTGCCAGCAGCTGGACAATGAACACTGAAGCTTTCTTT. Translated, it gives CASSWTMNTEAFF.

This clone was seen a few times. V gene TRBV6-5 combines with J gene TRBJ1-2; a possible D gene is TRBD1 (5 bases). The CDR3 has 11 amino acids. Trimming removed 8 bases at V and 8 bases at J, with 12 bases between. CDR1 and CDR2 from the germline V gene are MNHEY and SVGAGI. For the CDR3, the DNA is TGTGCCAGCGGGACTTTGGAAGGCTACACCTTC. This codes for CASGTLEGYTF.

The rearrangement joins TRBV12-5 to TRBJ2-1; no definite D call. V was shortened by 2 bases and J by 2 bases, with 22 bases between the two germline ends. CDR1 is LGHNT, CDR2 FRNRAP, per germline. The CDR3 is made up of 19 amino acids. In nucleotides, the CDR3 is TGTGCTAGTGGTTTGACGACTTCCTCCCTAAGCGAAACCTACAATGAGCAGTTCTTC. It specifies CASGLTTSSLSETYNEQFF.

J is TRBJ1-1 and V is TRBV7-9; TRBD1 is a possible D gene (5 bases). The CDR3 extends over 13 amino acids. Looked up from germline, CDR1 is SEHNR and CDR2 is FQNEAQ (reference sequence). Trimming removed 5 bases from V and 7 bases from J, with 14 bases in between. The CDR3: CASSPPGLLEAFF. As DNA, the CDR3 is TGTGCCAGCAGCCCACCGGGACTCCTTGAAGCTTTCTTT.

V gene TRBV19 combines with J gene TRBJ1-5; TRBD1 might be the D (5 bases). V was pared by 1 base and J by 7 bases, with 14 bases between. Germline V CDR1 and CDR2: LNHDA, SQIVND (reference sequence). The CDR3 length is 15 residues. The CDR3 DNA reads TGTGCCAGTAGTATAGGGCTTGGGGGAAACCAGCCCCAGCATTTT. Its translation: CASSIGLGGNQPQHF.

The chain couples TRBV7-9 to TRBJ2-5; no definite D call. This CDR3 has 13 residues. Trimming shortened V by 0 bases and J by 3 bases, and 5 bases separated the two germline ends. Looked up from germline, CDR1 is SEHNR and CDR2 is FQNEAQ (reference sequence). The CDR3 is CASSLAWEETQYF. The CDR3 bases are TGTGCCAGCAGCTTAGCCTGGGAAGAGACCCAGTACTTC.

The chain couples TRBV10-2 to TRBJ2-7; the D is unclear. Per germline, CDR1 WSHSY and CDR2 SAAADI. V gave up 6 bases and J gave up 5 bases, with 14 bases separating them. The CDR3 loop spans 13 amino acids. The CDR3 DNA reads TGCGCCAGCAGCTTAGCACGGTTGGACGAGCAGTACTTC. This translates into CASSLARLDEQYF.

V and J are TRBV4-1 and TRBJ2-2, with 10 bases that match TRBD2. Trimming took 0 bases from V and 7 from J; bases not matched to a gene: 8. CDR3 length: 17 residues. Germline CDR1 MGHRA, CDR2 YSYEKL. CDR3 in amino acids: CASSQEASGGPHGELFF. In DNA, the CDR3 is TGCGCCAGCAGCCAAGAGGCTAGCGGGGGCCCACACGGGGAGCTGTTTTTT.

The J gene is TRBJ1-1, the V gene TRBV28, with D perhaps matching TRBD1 (5 bases). The V end lost 7 bases, the J end lost 4 bases, and 10 bases lay between the germline ends. The CDR3 has 12 amino acids. Germline CDR1 MDHEN, CDR2 SYDVKM. The CDR3 DNA follows: TGTGCCAGCAAACCAGGGTTCACTGAAGCTTTCTTT. Translating it yields CASKPGFTEAFF.